This entry lists 26 T cell receptor beta chains sequenced from one sample in a study of CD8+CD57+ T cells in acquired aplastic anemia. Sequencing was done on patients that had shown CD8+CD57+ cell expansion by flow cytometry. Template material for TCR beta VDJ and CDR3 profiling consisted of genomic DNA. A single record per CDR3 protein comes from TCRdb applying MiXCR to the reads. The table includes 160,000 or so distinct CDR3 sequences, roughly 50% detected once. Source material: sorted CD4+, CD8+, or CD8+CD57+ T cells (not recorded which) from PBMCs. All receptors derive from a human donor with aplastic anemia.

Ten or more counts support this clonotype. The chain links TRBV19 to TRBJ1-1, with D uncertain. Germline V gives CDR1 LNHDA, CDR2 SQIVND (reference sequence). The CDR3 loop spans 14 amino acids. V was shortened by 3 bases and J by 0 bases, with 8 bases between the two germline ends. The CDR3 region is CASSMSHLNTEAFF. DNA for the CDR3: TGTGCCAGTAGTATGAGTCACCTGAACACTGAAGCTTTCTTT.

V gene TRBV7-8 combines with J gene TRBJ2-7; D gene uncertain. The germline V gene encodes CDR1 SGHVS and CDR2 FQNEAQ. Between the trimmed V and J ends, which lost 5 bases and 3 bases, there was a span of 11 bases. The CDR3 covers 13 residues. The CDR3 is CASSPPVSYEQYF. For the CDR3, the DNA is TGTGCCAGCAGCCCCCCTGTCAGCTACGAGCAGTACTTC.

This clonotype turned up a few times. The chain couples TRBV18 to TRBJ2-1; either TRBD1 or TRBD2 may supply D (5 bases each). Germline V CDR1 and CDR2: KGHSH, LQKENI. Trimming removed 3 bases from V and 8 bases from J, with 17 bases in between. The CDR3 consists of 15 residues. CDR3 coding DNA: TGTGCCAGCTCACCGCATCGGGACGCCTCGGATGAGCAGTTCTTC. It yields the protein CASSPHRDASDEQFF.

This clonotype has just a few counts. This sequence joins TRBV28 and TRBJ1-6; D ambiguous. With 5 bases removed from V and 0 bases from J, the gap between germline ends came to 14 bases. From germline, CDR1 is MDHEN and CDR2 SYDVKM. This CDR3 is built from 17 residues. The CDR3 DNA follows: TGTGCCAGCAGTCTTCCCCACATAGGCTCCTATAATTCACCCCTCCACTTT. Protein: CASSLPHIGSYNSPLHF.

The chain carries TRBV9 and TRBJ1-6; D gene ambiguous. Trimming stripped 3 bases from V and 7 bases from J, with 8 bases between. The CDR3 totals 13 residues. From germline, CDR1 is SGDLS and CDR2 YYNGEE. CDR3 loop: CASSALGNSPLHF. The CDR3 DNA sequence: TGTGCCAGCAGCGCGCTGGGGAATTCACCCCTCCACTTT. Drawing the rest from reference TRBV9 and TRBJ1-6, the complete variable domain is DSGVTQTPKHLITATGQRVTLRCSPRSGDLSVYWYQQSLDQGLQFLIQYYNGEERAKGNILERFSAQQFPDLHSELNLSSLELGDSALYFCASSALGNSPLHFGNGTRLTVT.

The genes are TRBV10-3 and TRBJ1-6, with 9 bases that match TRBD1. The V and J ends lost 0 bases and 13 bases, in that order; junction bases with no gene match: 10. The CDR3 totals 16 residues. Looked up from germline, CDR1 is ENHRY and CDR2 is SYGVKD. This chain's CDR3 is CAISESRQGTGSPLHF. Here the CDR3 DNA reads TGTGCCATCAGTGAGTCTCGACAGGGGACAGGGTCGCCCCTCCACTTT.

The sample holds many counts of this clonotype. The chain combines TRBV6-5 with TRBJ2-6; D remains ambiguous. The CDR3 loop spans 16 amino acids. V was trimmed by 7 bases and J by 4 bases, leaving 17 bases between them. The V gene's germline CDR1 is MNHEY and CDR2 SVGAGI. CDR3 residues: CASKKGYQSGANVLTF. CDR3 DNA: TGTGCCAGCAAAAAAGGGTACCAATCAGGGGCCAACGTCCTGACTTTC.

The chain carries TRBV24-1 and TRBJ2-7, with 11 bases identical to TRBD2. CDR1 KGHDR and CDR2 SFDVKD come from the germline V gene. This CDR3 has 16 residues. Trimming removed 2 bases from V and 4 bases from J; junction bases left unmatched: 6. CDR3: CATSDSLAGGEYEQYV. The CDR3 DNA reads TGTGCCACCAGTGATTCGCTAGCGGGAGGAGAGTACGAGCAGTACGTC.

This chain uses TRBV20-1 with TRBJ1-2; the match to TRBD1 covers 9 bases. Germline trimming cut 1 base from V and 5 bases from J; bases unmatched to any gene: 8. The CDR3 covers 15 residues. Germline loops: CDR1 DFQATT, CDR2 SNEGSKA (reference sequence). The CDR3 nucleotides read TGCAGTGCTAGAGGGGACCGGGACAGGGAGTATGGCTACACCTTC. Amino acids: CSARGDRDREYGYTF.

The chain combines TRBV20-1 with TRBJ1-1; no firm D call. The CDR3 runs 12 residues. The V gene lost 1 base and the J gene lost 7 bases, with 10 bases spanning the gap. Germline-derived CDR1 and CDR2 are DFQATT and SNEGSKA (reference sequence). In DNA form, the CDR3 reads TGCAGTGCTAGAGCCCCGGGGTTTGAAGCTTTCTTT. It specifies CSARAPGFEAFF.

This clonotype came up many times. The chain couples TRBV15 to TRBJ1-2; a possible D gene is TRBD1 (5 bases). V was pared by 0 bases and J by 0 bases, with 8 bases between. This CDR3 is 15 amino acids long. Germline loops: CDR1 LNHNV, CDR2 YYDKDF (reference sequence). The CDR3 DNA sequence: TGTGCCACCAGCAGAGATAGGGGATCTAACTATGGCTACACCTTC. Amino acid sequence: CATSRDRGSNYGYTF.

The chain is built from TRBV19 and TRBJ1-2, with 10 bases lining up with TRBD1. V lost 6 bases and J lost 8; bases outside the gene matches: 3. Germline loops: CDR1 LNHDA, CDR2 SQIVND (reference sequence). This CDR3 region has 12 residues. The CDR3 protein is CASRRDRGGYTF. In DNA form, the CDR3 reads TGTGCCAGTAGGAGGGACAGGGGCGGCTACACCTTC. The full variable domain, its missing parts supplied by reference TRBV19 and TRBJ1-2, is DGGITQSPKYLFRKEGQNVTLSCEQNLNHDAMYWYRQDPGQGLRLIYYSQIVNDFQKGDIAEGYSVSREKKESFPLTVTSAQKNPTAFYLCASRRDRGGYTFGSGTRLTVV.

Concerning this clonotype itself: The conserved closing phenylalanine or tryptophan is absent in this CDR3, likely reflecting a read error. The chain links TRBV6-2 or TRBV6-3 to TRBJ2-2; D is unclear. The V end lost 6 bases, the J end lost 2 bases, and 13 bases lay between the germline ends. The germline gives CDR1 MNHEY, CDR2 SVGEGT. The CDR3 is 15 amino acids. CDR3 coding DNA: TGTGCCAGCAGCCTCTCGAGCCTTAACACCGGGGAGCTGTTTTCT. This encodes CASSLSSLNTGELFS.

This clonotype has a count of ten or more. The V and J genes are TRBV5-4 and TRBJ2-5; either TRBD1 or TRBD2 may fit D (5 bases each). Trimming shortened V by 1 base and J by 4 bases, and 14 bases separated the two germline ends. The CDR3 loop spans 15 amino acids. The germline gives CDR1 SGHNT, CDR2 YYREEE (reference sequence). CDR3 protein: CASSLRSAGRETQYF. DNA for the CDR3: TGTGCCAGCAGCTTGAGGTCGGCAGGGAGAGAGACCCAGTACTTC. The whole variable domain, remainder taken from reference TRBV5-4 and TRBJ2-5, is ETGVTQSPTHLIKTRGQQVTLRCSSQSGHNTVSWYQQALGQGPQFIFQYYREEENGRGNFPPRFSGLQFPNYSSELNVNALELDDSALYLCASSLRSAGRETQYFGPGTRLLVL.

J is TRBJ2-1 and V is TRBV20-1; D is perhaps TRBD1 (6 bases). Per germline, CDR1 DFQATT and CDR2 SNEGSKA (reference sequence). The CDR3 is made up of 13 amino acids. V lost 3 bases and J lost 6, with 12 bases in between. The CDR3 spells CSARGAGTNEQFF. The CDR3 DNA sequence: TGCAGTGCTAGGGGGGCAGGGACCAATGAGCAGTTCTTC.

This clonotype was seen many times. The CDR3 region has the DNA TGTGCCAGCAGTGAAGCGAGTTCAATCCAAGCTTTCTTT. Protein: CASSEASSIQAFF. The gene calls are TRBV6-1 and TRBJ1-1, with D unresolved. Germline values: CDR1 MNHNS, CDR2 SASEGT. CDR3 length equals 13 residues. Trimming stripped 0 bases from V and 9 bases from J, with 11 bases between.

The gene calls are TRBV20-1 and TRBJ2-5; D is undetermined. V was cut by 2 bases and J by 2 bases, with 9 bases left in between. Germline values: CDR1 DFQATT, CDR2 SNEGSKA (reference sequence). This CDR3 is 13 amino acids long. The CDR3 region is CSARIHSQETQYF. CDR3 DNA sequence: TGCAGTGCTAGAATTCATTCTCAAGAGACCCAGTACTTC.

The chain combines TRBV19 with TRBJ2-7; a possible D gene is TRBD2 (6 bases). Germline CDR1 LNHDA, CDR2 SQIVND (reference sequence). This CDR3 spans 12 amino acids. V dropped 3 bases and J dropped 4 bases, with 7 bases sitting between them. The CDR3 here is CASSISGYEQYF. CDR3 sequence (DNA): TGTGCCAGTAGTATCAGCGGGTACGAGCAGTACTTC.

The rearrangement links TRBV5-5 to TRBJ2-7; 7 bases fit TRBD2. V lost 0 bases to trimming and J lost 2 bases; unmatched junction nucleotides: 8. The germline gives CDR1 SGHKS, CDR2 YYEKEE (reference sequence). This CDR3 contains 16 residues. DNA of the CDR3: TGTGCCAGCAGCTTGGTCCTGGGGGGGTGGACCTACGAGCAGTACTTC. Residues: CASSLVLGGWTYEQYF.

Comments on this clonotype: At one end, the junction sequence differs from germline, possibly due to a read error. CDR3 DNA: TGTGCCAGCAGTTTAGATTTTAGGAGGGGGAATGAGAAACTGTTTTTT. This encodes CASSLDFRRGNEKLFF. The chain carries TRBV12-3 or TRBV12-4 and TRBJ1-4; D perhaps matches TRBD1 (6 bases). There are 16 residues in the CDR3.

This clonotype was recorded a few times. This chain links TRBV4-1 with TRBJ1-3, with 12 bases aligning to TRBD1. Germline V gene lookup returns CDR1 MGHRA and CDR2 YSYEKL. V lost 0 bases, J lost 2 bases, and 8 bases stayed unmatched. The CDR3 is 19 residues long. Written as DNA, the CDR3 is TGCGCCAGCAGCCAAGATCGGGTGGGACAGGGGGCAGCTGGAAACACCATATATTTT. The encoded protein is CASSQDRVGQGAAGNTIYF.

This clonotype was seen a few times. The rearrangement joins TRBV18 to TRBJ2-7, with 12 bases matching TRBD1. The V segment lost 1 base and the J segment 6 bases; nucleotides outside the gene matches: 10. The germline CDR1 and CDR2 sequences are KGHSH and LQKENI. The CDR3 covers 17 residues. The CDR3 DNA reads TGTGCCAGCTCACCACTCGCGGGCGGGACAGGGGGCAGCGAGCAGTACTTC. Amino acid sequence: CASSPLAGGTGGSEQYF.

The sample holds many counts of this clonotype. The chain combines TRBV4-2 with TRBJ2-3; 14 positions match TRBD2. CDR1 and CDR2 (germline): LGHNA, YNFKEQ. Losses at the gene ends were 5 bases for V and 4 bases for J; bases not matched to a gene: 5. CDR3 length equals 16 residues. The CDR3 reads CASSIGTSGRPDTQYF. The CDR3 DNA sequence: TGTGCCAGCAGCATTGGGACTAGCGGGAGACCAGATACGCAGTATTTT.

This clonotype was detected ten times or more. V gene TRBV12-5 combines with J gene TRBJ2-7; possibly TRBD2 for D (7 bases). CDR3 length: 12 residues. V lost 6 bases, J lost 6 bases, and 12 bases lay in between. CDR1 and CDR2 (germline): LGHNT, FRNRAP. For the CDR3, the DNA is TGTGCTAGTGGGGGAGGGGGGGGCGAGCAGTACTTC. This translates into CASGGGGGEQYF.

V and J are TRBV2 and TRBJ2-7, with no clear D. CDR3 size: 14 residues. Germline CDR1 is SNHLY and CDR2 is FYNNEI. Between the trimmed V and J ends, which lost 0 bases and 7 bases, there was a span of 13 bases. The CDR3 DNA is TGTGCCAGCAGTGAAGCGTGGGGTCTCAGTGAGCAGTACGTC. This sequence encodes CASSEAWGLSEQYV.

This clonotype was recorded many times. The chain has TRBV7-2 and TRBJ2-5; D is undetermined. The CDR3 sequence is 12 residues long. V was trimmed by 1 base and J by 5 bases, leaving 5 bases between them. The germline gives CDR1 SGHTA, CDR2 FQGNSA. CDR3 sequence: CASSLDTETQYF. CDR3 nucleotide sequence: TGTGCCAGCAGCTTAGATACGGAGACCCAGTACTTC.